The clone carrying this T cell receptor (beta chain) was observed many times. The authors ran a second PCR of 7 to 11 cycles using a sample-barcoded 5' primer and a J-beta primer mix. One entry per CDR3 protein, called by TCRdb with MiXCR from the 5' RACE reads. The sample includes 650,000 to 1,000,000 distinct CDR3 sequences, around 34% of them seen just once. This entry is derived from a study of blood T cells in healthy people across ages. The J segment lost 6 bases and the V segment lost 0 bases, leaving 1 base of the junction unmatched. This CDR3 has 14 amino acids. The germline V gene encodes CDR1 ENHRY and CDR2 SYGVKD.

V usage is TRBV10-3 and J usage is TRBJ2-1; 8 nucleotides align to TRBD1. The sample was blood. The receptor's source is a young man in good health. Here the CDR3 DNA reads TGTGCCATCAGTGAGTCACAGGGGGGCAATGAGCAGTTCTTC. Its translation is CAISESQGGNEQFF.